This T cell receptor beta chain appears in the sequencing data of a study of cytomegalovirus exposure and HLA in healthy donors. Study-wide background: Of more than 350 genotyped donors, approximately 84% clustered with self-reported Caucasian donors. General study points: Researchers catalogued roughly 150 TCR beta chains as cytomegalovirus-associated. The authors later linked a missense DCLRE1C variant to TCR beta V- and J-gene trimming. Solely CMV serostatus was available to characterize immune exposure.

The PCR had 60 Vbeta and 13 Jbeta primers. TCRdb's copy holds only in-frame clones and misses some; the assay was immunoSEQ multiplex PCR. This sample has over 150,000 clones, with 87% found just once. Regarding this clone: Its antigen is not known.

V lost 4 bases to trimming and J lost 7 bases; unmatched junction nucleotides: 7. CDR1 is SGHRS, CDR2 YFSETQ, per germline. The CDR3 loop spans 13 amino acids. The receptor comes from a woman in her twenties or thirties in good health and CMV-seronegative. This chain uses TRBV5-1 with TRBJ2-7; the match to TRBD1 covers 8 bases. The sample consisted of PBMCs. The CDR3 reads CASSARQGLEQYF. In nucleotides, the CDR3 is TGCGCCAGCAGCGCCCGACAGGGGTTAGAGCAGTACTTC.